This passage covers 32 T cell receptor beta chains from one sample sequenced in a study of cytomegalovirus exposure and HLA in healthy donors. Researchers ran the PCR with 60 Vbeta and 13 Jbeta primers. The repertoire was sequenced with immunoSEQ multiplex PCR; TCRdb's copy has only in-frame clones and lacks some. The sample shows more than 90,000 clones, almost 70% of them seen only once. The sequencing input was PBMCs. These receptors were collected from a man aged 25-45 years in good health and CMV-seropositive.

CDR3 sequence reads: CASSLTGTGTYNEQFF. Here the CDR3 DNA reads TGTGCCAGCAGCTTAACCGGGACAGGGACCTACAATGAGCAGTTCTTC. V is TRBV5-5 and J is TRBJ2-1; 9 bases map to TRBD1. Germline V lookup: CDR1 SGHKS, CDR2 YYEKEE (reference sequence). V shed 2 bases and J 2 bases; nucleotides not matched to a gene: 5. The CDR3 extends over 16 amino acids.

This chain joins TRBV5-1 and TRBJ2-1; TRBD2 agrees at 10 bases. CDR3 size: 16 residues. Germline values: CDR1 SGHRS, CDR2 YFSETQ. J was trimmed by 3 bases and V by 3 bases; bases with no gene match: 6. The CDR3 DNA follows: TGCGCCAGCAGCTCTAGCGGGAGTAAACGCTACAATGAGCAGTTCTTC. It translates to CASSSSGSKRYNEQFF.

This clone has just a few counts. The chain has TRBV7-9 and TRBJ1-5, with 8 bases matching TRBD1. J lost 1 base, V lost 2 bases, and 7 bases had no gene match. Germline CDR1 and CDR2: SEHNR and FQNEAQ (reference sequence). The CDR3 has 17 amino acids. CDR3 bases: TGTGCCAGCAGCTTAAGCAGGGGGCCGGAAAGCAATCAGCCCCAGCATTTT. It is translated as CASSLSRGPESNQPQHF.

The V gene is TRBV7-9, the J gene TRBJ1-2, with D possibly TRBD1 on 6 matching bases. CDR1 and CDR2 from the germline V gene are SEHNR and FQNEAQ (reference sequence). The CDR3 length is 14 residues. V was cut by 5 bases and J by 1 base, with 11 bases left in between. The CDR3 DNA reads TGTGCCAGCAGCCTGAGGGGGATTAACTATGGCTACACCTTC. Translating gives CASSLRGINYGYTF. Supplemented by reference TRBV7-9 and TRBJ1-2, the full variable domain reads DTGVSQNPRHKITKRGQNVTFRCDPISEHNRLYWYRQTLGQGPEFLTYFQNEAQLEKSRLLSDRFSAERPKGSFSTLEIQRTEQGDSAMYLCASSLRGINYGYTFGSGTRLTVV.

This rearrangement joins TRBV5-1 to TRBJ2-5; TRBD1 matches at 10 bases. The V segment lost 3 bases and the J segment 5 bases; nucleotides outside the gene matches: 7. Germline V CDR1 and CDR2: SGHRS, YFSETQ. The CDR3 runs 15 residues. CDR3 bases: TGCGCCAGCAGCTCCCCGACAGGGGGCTTGGAGACCCAGTACTTC. It yields the protein CASSSPTGGLETQYF.

The chain links TRBV11-1 to TRBJ2-1; TRBD2 agrees at 8 bases. The V segment lost 1 base and the J segment 3 bases; nucleotides outside the gene matches: 5. CDR1 is SGHAT, CDR2 FQDESV, per germline (reference sequence). The CDR3 extends over 16 amino acids. The CDR3 region is CASSLGGRLLYNEQFF. The CDR3 DNA reads TGTGCCAGCAGCTTAGGCGGGAGGCTTCTCTACAATGAGCAGTTCTTC.

The rearrangement joins TRBV21-1 to TRBJ2-2; TRBD1, the table's D call, was not compared with the DNA. TRBV21-1 is a recognized pseudogene. CDR3 length equals 21 residues. The CDR3 coding sequence is TGTGCCAGCAGCAAAAACCGGTCCGGGACAGGGGGAATTCGTTTCCCCGGGGAGCTGTTTTTT. Protein: CASSKNRSGTGGIRFPGELFF.

The chain is built from TRBV4-1 and TRBJ1-6, with 8 bases aligning to TRBD1. Germline CDR1 is MGHRA and CDR2 is YSYEKL. With 4 bases clipped from V and 7 bases from J, the junction kept 3 bases outside the gene matches. The CDR3 is 14 amino acids. The CDR3: CASSRTGRNSPLHF. CDR3 bases: TGCGCCAGCAGCCGGACAGGGCGCAATTCACCCCTCCACTTT.

The CDR3 nucleotides read TGTGCCTGGAGCGGACTAGCTCCGGCTGAGCAGTTCTTC. It yields the protein CAWSGLAPAEQFF. The chain links TRBV30 to TRBJ2-1, with 8 bases matching TRBD2. Per germline, CDR1 GTSNPN and CDR2 SVGIG (reference sequence). The CDR3 covers 13 residues. Trimming at V came to 3 bases and at J to 9 bases, leaving 7 bases not matched to a gene.

J is TRBJ1-2 and V is TRBV30; 7 bases agree with TRBD1. The CDR3 spans 12 residues. The germline CDR1 and CDR2 sequences are GTSNPN and SVGIG (reference sequence). The V segment lost 4 bases and the J segment 4 bases; nucleotides outside the gene matches: 3. The CDR3 sequence: CAWKQGPYGYTF. CDR3 DNA sequence: TGTGCCTGGAAACAGGGGCCCTATGGCTACACCTTC.

This clone has just a few counts. The chain combines TRBV27 with TRBJ1-1; a possible D gene is TRBD1 (5 bases). V was pared by 2 bases and J by 10 bases, with 23 bases between. The CDR3 is 16 residues long. Germline assignment: CDR1 MNHEY and CDR2 SMNVEV (reference sequence). The CDR3 DNA is TGTGCCAGCAGTTTAGGAGTAGTGGGACTCGAGGTGGTAGCTTTCTTT. Translated: CASSLGVVGLEVVAFF.

The chain is built from TRBV18 and TRBJ1-2; a weak D match, TRBD1 (5 bases). Germline CDR1 reads KGHSH; CDR2 reads LQKENI. Trimming took off 4 bases at V and 8 bases at J, with 35 bases between the two ends. CDR3 length: 20 amino acids. The chain's CDR3 is CASSRPTPRQYGPMNRGYTF. The CDR3 DNA reads as TGTGCCAGCTCACGACCTACTCCTAGACAGTATGGACCAATGAACCGAGGCTACACCTTC.

The chain employs TRBV29-1 and TRBJ1-4; D may be TRBD1 (6 bases). The germline V gene encodes CDR1 SQVTM and CDR2 ANQGSEA. CDR3 length: 13 amino acids. The germline V and J ends were trimmed by 2 bases and 6 bases, with 10 bases remaining between them. The CDR3 nucleotides read TGCAGCGTTGAACCGGGGGGCCATGAAAAACTGTTTTTT. The encoded protein is CSVEPGGHEKLFF.

In regard to this clone: A junction boundary mismatches the germline segment, possibly from a read error. The V gene is TRBV7-2, the J gene TRBJ1-5, with TRBD1 matching 7 bases. There are 13 residues in the CDR3. CDR1 and CDR2 (germline): SGHTA, FQGNSA. Written as DNA, the CDR3 is TGTGCCAGCAGCTTGGGACAGCATCAGGCCCAGCATTTT. Its protein product is CASSLGQHQAQHF. Variable domain in full (rest from reference TRBV7-2 and TRBJ1-5): GAGVSQSPSNKVTEKGKDVELRCDPISGHTALYWYRQSLGQGLEFLIYFQGNSAPDKSGLPSDRFSAERTGGSVSTLTIQRTQQEDSAVYLCASSLGQHQAQHFGDGTRLSIL.

The rearrangement uses TRBV6-1 and TRBJ2-7; perhaps TRBD2 as D (7 bases). CDR3 length: 14 amino acids. V lost 7 bases and J lost 5, with 18 bases in between. CDR1 MNHNS and CDR2 SASEGT come from the germline V gene. CDR3 sequence: CASTQGGGRNEQYF. The CDR3 nucleotides read TGTGCCAGCACCCAAGGCGGGGGCCGGAACGAGCAGTACTTC.

In this sample, this clone turned up a few times. V is TRBV28 and J is TRBJ2-3; TRBD2 matches at 16 bases. Germline loops: CDR1 MDHEN, CDR2 SYDVKM. The CDR3 consists of 16 residues. The trim removed 2 bases at V and 6 bases at J, leaving 2 bases unmatched. CDR3: CASSLQGLAGGDTQYF. As DNA, the CDR3 is TGTGCCAGCAGTTTACAGGGACTAGCGGGAGGGGATACGCAGTATTTT.

The V and J genes are TRBV27 and TRBJ2-3, with 7 bases matching TRBD2. The CDR3 runs to 17 residues. With 6 bases clipped from V and 5 bases from J, the junction kept 17 bases outside the gene matches. Germline values: CDR1 MNHEY, CDR2 SMNVEV (reference sequence). The CDR3 region is CASSSAGWEGKVDTQYF. Written as DNA, the CDR3 is TGTGCCAGCAGCTCCGCGGGGTGGGAGGGCAAGGTAGATACGCAGTATTTT.

V and J are TRBV19 and TRBJ1-6; 7 bases map to TRBD1. The germline gives CDR1 LNHDA, CDR2 SQIVND (reference sequence). CDR3 size: 15 residues. V lost 1 base and J lost 9; bases outside the gene matches: 6. CDR3 DNA sequence: TGTGCCAGTAGTATAGGGAGAGGGGGCGGTTCACCCCTCCACTTT. Amino acid sequence: CASSIGRGGGSPLHF.

Comments on this clone: This specimen includes other DNA sequences encoding the same CDR3. This chain connects TRBV6-1 to TRBJ1-2; 7 bases line up with TRBD1. In germline, CDR1 is MNHNS, CDR2 SASEGT. After removal of 4 bases from V and 3 bases from J, the junction contained 5 bases not matched to a gene. This CDR3 is 14 amino acids long. CDR3 sequence reads: CASSGQGQYYGYTF. CDR3 nucleotide sequence: TGTGCCAGCAGTGGACAGGGACAGTACTATGGCTACACCTTC.

The chain joins TRBV28 to TRBJ1-2; 7 bases map to TRBD1. Germline loops: CDR1 MDHEN, CDR2 SYDVKM. The CDR3 runs to 13 residues. V gave up 2 bases and J gave up 3 bases; unmatched junction bases: 0. CDR3: CASSLQGDYGYTF. The CDR3 DNA sequence: TGTGCCAGCAGTTTACAGGGGGACTATGGCTACACCTTC.

J is TRBJ2-2 and V is TRBV19; 14 bases are a match to TRBD2. The CDR3 contains 14 residues. CDR1 LNHDA and CDR2 SQIVND come from the germline V gene (reference sequence). V was pared by 11 bases and J by 8 bases, with 7 bases of the junction left unmatched. CDR3 in amino acids: CAGGLAGVGGELFF. In DNA form, the CDR3 reads TGTGCCGGGGGACTAGCGGGAGTCGGTGGGGAGCTGTTTTTT.

The rearrangement uses TRBV2 and TRBJ1-1, with D unresolved. V dropped 7 bases and J dropped 2 bases, with 11 bases sitting between them. Germline assignment: CDR1 SNHLY and CDR2 FYNNEI. CDR3 length: 13 amino acids. The CDR3 loop reads CASTSAENTEAFF. As DNA, the CDR3 is TGTGCCAGCACCTCGGCGGAAAACACTGAAGCTTTCTTT.

CDR3: CASSLRDRYTEAFF. Written as DNA, the CDR3 is TGTGCCAGCAGCTTACGGGACAGATACACTGAAGCTTTCTTT. The chain has TRBV7-2 and TRBJ1-1; 7 bases are shared with TRBD1. The V and J ends lost 2 bases and 3 bases, in that order; junction bases with no gene match: 3. CDR1 is SGHTA and CDR2 is FQGNSA in the germline V gene. The CDR3 has 14 amino acids.

The chain is built from TRBV5-8 and TRBJ2-3; D is perhaps TRBD1 (7 bases). CDR3 length: 16 amino acids. CDR1 SGHTS and CDR2 YDEGEE come from the germline V gene. The V and J ends lost 2 bases and 1 base respectively, with 14 bases between them. The CDR3 nucleotides read TGTGCCAGCAGCTTTCAGGGGGGAAGGGGCACAGATACGCAGTATTTT. Encoded protein: CASSFQGGRGTDTQYF.

The V gene is TRBV4-3, the J gene TRBJ1-1; the D gene is possibly TRBD1 (6 bases). Between the trimmed V and J ends, which lost 4 bases and 0 bases, there was a span of 18 bases. Germline V gene lookup returns CDR1 LGHNA and CDR2 YSLEER. CDR3 length: 17 residues. The CDR3 DNA follows: TGCGCCAGCAGCCCTTTACAGGGATATCCCATGAACACTGAAGCTTTCTTT. Translation gives CASSPLQGYPMNTEAFF.

The CDR3 region has the DNA TGTGCCAGCAGTTCTGGGAGGGGGTATGGCTACACCTTC. This codes for CASSSGRGYGYTF. J is TRBJ1-2 and V is TRBV27, with D perhaps TRBD1 (6 bases). CDR3 size: 13 residues. Germline-derived CDR1 and CDR2 are MNHEY and SMNVEV (reference sequence). V was cut by 4 bases and J by 5 bases, with 11 bases left in between.

The chain carries TRBV5-1 and TRBJ2-2, with 8 bases fitting TRBD1. This CDR3 spans 16 amino acids. Germline V gives CDR1 SGHRS, CDR2 YFSETQ. The ends lost 0 bases at V and 5 bases at J; junction bases unmatched: 6. The CDR3 protein is CASSLGQGLSTGELFF. Written as DNA, the CDR3 is TGCGCCAGCAGCTTGGGACAGGGGTTGAGTACCGGGGAGCTGTTTTTT.

This chain uses TRBV5-8 with TRBJ2-7; TRBD1 agrees at 9 bases. Germline V gene lookup returns CDR1 SGHTS and CDR2 YDEGEE. The V gene end was trimmed by 4 bases and the J gene end by 5 bases; junction bases not matched to a gene: 7. The CDR3 is 14 amino acids. This chain's CDR3 is CASSTGQGWNEQYF. CDR3 DNA: TGTGCCAGCAGCACGGGACAGGGTTGGAACGAGCAGTACTTC. Using reference TRBV5-8 and TRBJ2-7 for the parts outside the CDR3, the full variable domain is EAGVTQSPTHLIKTRGQQATLRCSPISGHTSVYWYQQALGLGLQFLLWYDEGEERNRGNFPPRFSGRQFPNYSSELNVNALELEDSALYLCASSTGQGWNEQYFGPGTRLTVT.

V gene TRBV7-3 combines with J gene TRBJ2-7; no firm D call. The CDR3 runs to 13 residues. Germline V gene data show CDR1 as SGHTA and CDR2 as FQGTGA. V gave up 2 bases and J gave up 1 base, with 6 bases separating them. DNA of the CDR3: TGTGCCAGCAGCTTAGGAGTATCCTACGAGCAGTACGTC. Translating gives CASSLGVSYEQYV.

The rearrangement links TRBV10-3 to TRBJ1-1, with D tentatively TRBD1 (5 bases). The V end was cut by 3 bases, the J end by 6 bases, with 11 bases between. The CDR3 has 13 amino acids. The V gene's germline CDR1 is ENHRY and CDR2 SYGVKD. CDR3 nucleotide sequence: TGTGCCATCAGTGACACGCAGGGATCTGAAGCTTTCTTT. Translated: CAISDTQGSEAFF.

The rearrangement uses TRBV6-1 and TRBJ1-1, with D perhaps TRBD1 (6 bases). The ends were cut back, 5 bases at V and 11 bases at J, with 21 bases in the middle. Germline V gene lookup returns CDR1 MNHNS and CDR2 SASEGT. CDR3 size: 14 residues. The CDR3 DNA reads TGTGCCAGCAGTCAGCCCCAGGGGCAGTTGTCGGCTTTCTTT. Encoded protein: CASSQPQGQLSAFF.

This chain joins TRBV27 and TRBJ2-7, with 7 bases that match TRBD1. Germline values: CDR1 MNHEY, CDR2 SMNVEV (reference sequence). The CDR3 extends over 15 amino acids. J lost 2 bases, V lost 7 bases, and 11 bases had no gene match. Here the CDR3 reads CASNSGRGYPYEQYV. CDR3 nucleotide sequence: TGTGCCAGCAATTCGGGCAGGGGGTATCCCTACGAGCAGTACGTC.